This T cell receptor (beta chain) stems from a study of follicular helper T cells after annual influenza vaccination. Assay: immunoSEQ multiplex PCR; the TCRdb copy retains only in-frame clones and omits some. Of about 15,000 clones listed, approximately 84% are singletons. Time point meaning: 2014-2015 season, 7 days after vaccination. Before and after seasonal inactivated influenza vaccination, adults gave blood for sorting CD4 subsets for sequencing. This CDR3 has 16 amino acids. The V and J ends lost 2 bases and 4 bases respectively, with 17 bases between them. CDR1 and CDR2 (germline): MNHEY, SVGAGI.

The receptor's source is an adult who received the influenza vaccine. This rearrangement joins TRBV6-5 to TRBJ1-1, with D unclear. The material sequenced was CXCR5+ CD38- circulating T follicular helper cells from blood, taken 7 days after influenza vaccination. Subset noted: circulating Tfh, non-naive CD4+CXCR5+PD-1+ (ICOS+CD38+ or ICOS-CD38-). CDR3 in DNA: TGTGCCAGCAGTTACAGACATGCTCCTCGCGCCACTGAAGCTTTCTTT. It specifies CASSYRHAPRATEAFF.